This paragraph covers one T cell receptor (beta chain) sequence. This specimen comes from a study of blood T cell repertoires in COVID-19. Enrolled during active infection, Seattle patients were then followed longitudinally. As processed by the authors: It was from reference gene primer amplification that nucleated cell counts were estimated. Sequencing was performed with immunoSEQ multiplex PCR; in TCRdb, only in-frame clones are kept and a portion is missing. The V and J calls and the clone size are those of that table, but D and trimming were determined from the DNA. The profile covers about 190,000 clones, with about 81% appearing a single time and 7.8% taken by the ten largest. Germline-derived CDR1 and CDR2 are LNHDA and SQIVND (reference sequence). CDR3 length: 13 residues. The V end lost 10 bases, the J end lost 1 base, and 13 bases lay between the germline ends.

The specimen was peripheral blood. The clonotype was recovered from a woman aged 60-70 years with COVID-19, enrolled during active disease. V is TRBV19 and J is TRBJ1-1; D remains ambiguous. CDR3 sequence (DNA): TGTGCCACCCCTACCCACCAGAACACTGAAGCTTTCTTT. Translated: CATPTHQNTEAFF.